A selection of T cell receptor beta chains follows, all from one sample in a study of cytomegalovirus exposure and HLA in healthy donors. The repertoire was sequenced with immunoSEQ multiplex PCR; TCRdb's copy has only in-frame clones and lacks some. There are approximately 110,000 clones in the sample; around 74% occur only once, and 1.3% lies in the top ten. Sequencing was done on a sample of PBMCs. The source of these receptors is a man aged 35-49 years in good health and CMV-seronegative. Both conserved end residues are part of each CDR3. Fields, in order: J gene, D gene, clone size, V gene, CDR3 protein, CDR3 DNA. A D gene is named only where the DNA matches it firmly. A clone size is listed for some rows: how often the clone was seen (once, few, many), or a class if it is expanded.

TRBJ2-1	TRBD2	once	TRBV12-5	CASGLTPRLAGRYNEQFF	TGTGCTAGTGGTTTAACACCCCGACTAGCGGGGAGGTACAATGAGCAGTTCTTC
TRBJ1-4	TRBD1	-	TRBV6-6	CASSTQGVANEKLFF	TGTGCCAGCAGTACCCAGGGGGTCGCTAATGAAAAACTGTTTTTT
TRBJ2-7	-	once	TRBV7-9	CASSLAGGRVHEQYF	TGTGCCAGCAGCTTAGCTGGCGGTCGGGTCCACGAGCAGTACTTC
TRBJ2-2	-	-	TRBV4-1	CASSQAAAGLLAGELFF	TGCGCCAGCAGCCAGGCCGCCGCCGGACTCCTAGCCGGGGAGCTGTTTTTT
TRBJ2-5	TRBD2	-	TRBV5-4	CASSRDYQETQYF	TGTGCCAGCAGCCGGGACTATCAAGAGACCCAGTACTTC
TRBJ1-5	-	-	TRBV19	CASKTGPVTGGTNQPQHF	TGTGCCAGTAAAACGGGGCCGGTAACTGGAGGGACCAATCAGCCCCAGCATTTT
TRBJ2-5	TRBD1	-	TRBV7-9	CASRGTASGAQYF	TGTGCCAGCAGGGGGACAGCGTCCGGGGCCCAGTACTTC
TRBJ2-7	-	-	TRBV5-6	CASSLGMREQYF	TGTGCCAGCAGCTTGGGCATGCGCGAGCAGTACTTC
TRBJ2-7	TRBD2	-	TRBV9	CASSVGGDYEQYF	TGTGCCAGCAGCGTGGGAGGGGACTACGAGCAGTACTTC
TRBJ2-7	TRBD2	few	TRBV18	CASSPRTSGYEQYF	TGTGCCAGCTCACCGAGGACTAGCGGATACGAGCAGTACTTC
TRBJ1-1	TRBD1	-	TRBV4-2	CASERQGRNTEAFF	TGTGCCAGCGAACGACAGGGAAGAAACACTGAAGCTTTCTTT
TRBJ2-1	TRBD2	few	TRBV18	CASSPPSTSVYHEQFF	TGTGCCAGCTCACCACCCTCCACTAGCGTTTACCATGAGCAGTTCTTC
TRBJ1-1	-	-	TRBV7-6	CASSLVEGWQEDTEAFF	TGTGCCAGCAGCTTAGTGGAGGGGTGGCAGGAGGACACTGAAGCTTTCTTT
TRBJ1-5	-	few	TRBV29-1	CSVGASNQPQHF	TGCAGCGTTGGGGCCTCGAATCAGCCCCAGCATTTT
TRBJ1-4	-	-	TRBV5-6	CASSSRQARTNEKLFF	TGTGCCAGCAGCTCCAGACAGGCCCGAACTAATGAAAAACTGTTTTTT
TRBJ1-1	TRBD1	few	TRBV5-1	CASSRTGQGEDEAFF	TGCGCCAGCAGCAGAACGGGACAGGGGGAAGATGAAGCTTTCTTT
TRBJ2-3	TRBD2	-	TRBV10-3	CAISGGGSTDTQYF	TGTGCCATCAGTGGGGGAGGGAGCACAGATACGCAGTATTTT
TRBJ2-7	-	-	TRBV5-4	CASSWWVSGEQYF	TGTGCCAGCAGCTGGTGGGTCTCGGGCGAGCAGTACTTC
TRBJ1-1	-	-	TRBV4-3	CASSRARAPRNTEAFF	TGCGCCAGCAGCCGCGCCAGGGCCCCAAGGAACACTGAAGCTTTCTTT
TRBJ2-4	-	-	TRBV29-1	CSASPPAKNIQYF	TGCAGCGCCTCCCCCCCGGCCAAAAACATTCAGTACTTC
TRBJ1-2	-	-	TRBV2	CASSDGQTNYGYTF	TGTGCCAGCAGTGATGGACAGACAAACTATGGCTACACCTTC
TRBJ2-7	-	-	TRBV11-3	CAIQDRDTYEQYF	TGTGCCATCCAGGACCGGGACACTTACGAGCAGTACTTC
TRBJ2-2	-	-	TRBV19	CATPGLNTGELFF	TGTGCCACCCCGGGACTCAACACCGGGGAGCTGTTTTTT
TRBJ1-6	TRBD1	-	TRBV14	CASSPTGAHNSPLHF	TGTGCCAGCAGCCCCACAGGGGCCCATAATTCACCCCTCCACTTT
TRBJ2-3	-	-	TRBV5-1	CASSLPQGKADTQYF	TGCGCCAGCAGCCTACCCCAGGGTAAGGCAGATACGCAGTATTTT
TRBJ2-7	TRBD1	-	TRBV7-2	CASRHWDRGDEQYF	TGTGCCAGCAGACACTGGGACAGGGGCGACGAGCAGTACTTC
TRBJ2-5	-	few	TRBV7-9	CASSSTPFQETQYF	TGTGCCAGCAGCTCCACACCGTTCCAAGAGACCCAGTACTTC
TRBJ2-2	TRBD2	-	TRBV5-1	CASSHQRGGFTGELFF	TGCGCCAGCAGCCACCAGCGGGGGGGATTCACCGGGGAGCTGTTTTTT
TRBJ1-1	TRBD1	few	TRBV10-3	CAIGQGAVGFTEAFF	TGTGCCATTGGACAGGGGGCTGTGGGGTTTACTGAAGCTTTCTTT
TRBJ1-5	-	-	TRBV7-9	CASSLGGMGNQPQHF	TGTGCCAGCAGCTTAGGCGGGATGGGCAATCAGCCCCAGCATTTT
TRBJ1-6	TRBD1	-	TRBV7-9	CASSFTGGSYNSPLHF	TGTGCCAGCAGCTTTACAGGGGGCTCCTATAATTCACCCCTCCACTTT